This T cell receptor beta chain was identified in a study of shared clonotypes between healthy human individuals. Naive CD8 cells, CD45RO-negative and positively selected for CCR7, excluded terminally differentiated effector memory CD45RA+ cells. The study enrolled healthy HIV-negative adults without recent acute infections or vaccinations as donors. The V and J ends lost 0 bases and 4 bases, in that order; junction bases with no gene match: 9. Germline CDR1 and CDR2: SGHRS and YFSETQ. The CDR3 spans 17 residues. As processed by the authors: ImmunoSEQ junction-only sequences lacked quality scores, so their filtering differed. Sequencing was performed with immunoSEQ multiplex PCR; in TCRdb, only in-frame clones are kept and a portion is missing. For V, J and clone size, that table is used; D and trimming come from the DNA. The sample carries roughly 2,000,000 clones, about 94% recorded once.

The source of this sequence is a man aged 18 to 30 in good health. The chain couples TRBV5-1 to TRBJ2-5, with 10 positions matching TRBD2. Sequencing was done on a sample of naive CD8+ T cells sorted from blood. The CDR3 region is CASSLGPSGSQGETQYF. The CDR3 DNA sequence: TGCGCCAGCAGCTTGGGTCCTAGCGGGAGTCAGGGAGAGACCCAGTACTTC.